Presented here are 7 T cell receptor beta chains from one specimen sequenced in a study of blood T cell repertoires in COVID-19. The repertoire was sequenced with immunoSEQ multiplex PCR; TCRdb's copy has only in-frame clones and lacks some. The sample has around 70,000 clones, 70% to 85% seen once. The sample comprised peripheral blood. These TCRs come from a man aged 55-75 years with acute or convalescent COVID-19.

J is TRBJ2-5 and V is TRBV6-6, with 9 positions matching TRBD2. In germline, CDR1 is MNHNY, CDR2 SVGAGI (reference sequence). The J segment lost 1 base and the V segment lost 8 bases, leaving 8 bases of the junction unmatched. The CDR3 spans 15 residues. As DNA, the CDR3 is TGTGCCAGCTCGCGGGGGGGGCCCCCCCAAGAGACCCAGTACTTC. Translating gives CASSRGGPPQETQYF.

V gene TRBV30 combines with J gene TRBJ1-1; perhaps TRBD1 as D (5 bases). Germline loops: CDR1 GTSNPN, CDR2 SVGIG (reference sequence). The CDR3 covers 13 residues. The germline V and J ends were trimmed by 4 bases and 2 bases, with 11 bases remaining between them. CDR3 DNA: TGTGCCTGGACCATCGGGGGAAACACTGAAGCTTTCTTT. Translated, it gives CAWTIGGNTEAFF.

This chain connects TRBV11-3 to TRBJ2-5; D is uncertain. The CDR3 length is 15 residues. Germline V gives CDR1 SGHNT, CDR2 YENEEA. V was clipped by 0 bases and J by 2 bases, with 10 bases between them. CDR3 DNA sequence: TGTGCCAGCAGCTTAGATCTTGGTAGTCAAGAGACCCAGTACTTC. This codes for CASSLDLGSQETQYF.

This sequence joins TRBV5-5 and TRBJ1-4; 8 positions agree with TRBD1. The V gene end was trimmed by 3 bases and the J gene end by 5 bases; junction bases not matched to a gene: 3. CDR1 and CDR2 (germline): SGHKS, YYEKEE (reference sequence). This CDR3 is built from 14 residues. CDR3 DNA sequence: TGTGCCAGCAGCTGGGACAGGAACAATGAAAAACTGTTTTTT. Residues: CASSWDRNNEKLFF.

This chain links TRBV3-1 (or the pseudogene TRBV3-2) with TRBJ1-2, with a weak D call TRBD1 (6 bases). Trimming left V 3 bases short and J 5 bases short, with 16 bases between. The CDR3 contains 15 residues. Germline-derived CDR1 and CDR2 are LGHDT and YNNKEL (reference sequence). The CDR3 coding sequence is TGTGCCAGCAGCCAGCAGGGGAGTTCTCCTTATGGCTACACCTTC. Its translation is CASSQQGSSPYGYTF.

The rearrangement joins TRBV11-2 to TRBJ1-5; 7 bases fit TRBD1. CDR1 SGHAT and CDR2 FQNNGV come from the germline V gene. V lost 3 bases and J lost 4; bases outside the gene matches: 0. This CDR3 has 13 amino acids. The CDR3 spells CASSLGQNQPQHF. The CDR3 DNA sequence: TGTGCCAGCAGCTTGGGACAGAATCAGCCCCAGCATTTT.

The V call is TRBV14, the J call TRBJ2-3; 11 bases are a match to TRBD2. In germline, CDR1 is SGHDN, CDR2 FVKESK. The CDR3 extends over 17 amino acids. With V trimmed by 1 base and J by 0 bases, 3 bases remained unmatched. DNA of the CDR3: TGTGCCAGCAGCCAAGGGACTAGCGGGTATAGCACAGATACGCAGTATTTT. It encodes CASSQGTSGYSTDTQYF.